A single sample gave rise to the 25 T cell receptor beta chains below, sequenced in a study of CD8+ T cells in alopecia areata. Extraction of RNA preceded its reverse transcription into cDNA, which served as the sequencing template. Profiling relied on immunoSEQ multiplex PCR, and the TCRdb table lists in-frame clones only, not all of them. The record shows around 300,000 clones for this sample, with no singletons present. A sort of pooled cutaneous lymph node cells used CD4, CD8alpha, NKG2D, NKG2ACE and other stains. The sequencing sample was made of CD4+ T cells sorted from a lymph node. The receptors originated from a C3H/HeJ mouse with alopecia areata. MHC haplotype: H2-k.

This clone was seen only a few times. Mouse names are used for the genes. The read comes to an end 4 residues before the CDR3 does, leaving the germline J gene to fill in the end. The chain carries TRBV19 and TRBJ2-7, with TRBD1 matching 8 bases. The CDR3 runs to 13 residues. CDR1 is FNHDT and CDR2 is SITEND in the germline V gene (reference sequence). Partial CDR3 DNA: TGTGCCAGCAGTCGACAGGGGAAGGAT. Protein: CASSRQGKD. The entire CDR3 is CASSRQGKDEQYF.

In regard to this clone: The gene symbols are mouse symbols. From the germline J gene comes the end of the CDR3, since the read stops 4 residues before it. Other DNA sequences within the sample encode an identical CDR3. This chain uses TRBV13-1 with TRBJ2-5, with 10 bases fitting TRBD1. The CDR3 runs 14 residues. Per germline, CDR1 NSHNY and CDR2 SYGAGN. CDR3 in amino acids: CASSDGTGGDTQYF. Incomplete CDR3 DNA: TGTGCCAGCAGTGATGGGACAGGGGGAGAC.

The sample holds a few counts of this clone. The gene names here belong to mouse. The read falls 4 residues short of the CDR3 end, and the missing part is taken from the germline J gene. The chain employs TRBV5 and TRBJ2-5; the D gene is possibly TRBD1 (5 bases). The CDR3 is 14 residues long. Germline V CDR1 and CDR2: LGHNA, YNLKQL (reference sequence). Between the trimmed V and J ends, which lost 6 bases and 2 bases, there was a span of 12 bases. Partial CDR3 DNA: TGTGCCAGCAGGAGTGCAGGGAGCCAAGAC. This codes for CASRSAGSQD. The whole CDR3 sequence is CASRSAGSQDTQYF.

This clone was recorded a few times. Here the gene names and germline are mouse. Coverage ceases 4 residues before the CDR3 finishes, and the germline J gene fills in the end. The V call is TRBV13-3, the J call TRBJ1-2, with 9 bases fitting TRBD1. CDR3 length: 14 amino acids. Germline V gene lookup returns CDR1 NNHDY and CDR2 SYVADS. J gave up 2 bases and V 6 bases, and 5 bases lay outside the gene matches. CDR3 DNA, as far as it was read: TGTGCCAGCAACCCACAGGGGGCGAACTCC. Translation: CASNPQGANS. In full, the CDR3 reads CASNPQGANSDYTF.

This clone was detected only a few times. Mouse germline and gene names are used. The read stops 3 residues short of the end of the CDR3; the missing end is completed from the germline J gene. The genes are TRBV13-1 and TRBJ1-6; possibly TRBD1 for D (6 bases). TRBJ1-6 is sorted into the ORF group, with uncertain function. This CDR3 contains 14 residues. Germline values: CDR1 NSHNY, CDR2 SYGAGN. V was cut by 5 bases and J by 5 bases, with 11 bases left in between. CDR3 amino acids: CASRLRDNNSPLYF. The sequenced CDR3 bases are TGTGCCAGCAGGCTCCGGGACAATAATTCGCCC.

Of note for this clone: Mouse germline and gene names are used. The CDR3 extends 4 residues past the end of the read, so its final part is completed from the germline J gene. J is TRBJ1-1 and V is TRBV13-3; 9 nucleotides line up with TRBD1. The CDR3 length is 14 residues. In germline, CDR1 is NNHDY, CDR2 SYVADS. The CDR3 DNA, read in part, is TGTGCCAGCAGTGGCCGGGACAGGGAGTCA. As protein: CASSGRDRES. From start to end, the CDR3 is CASSGRDRESEVFF.

This clone came up a few times. These gene names are mouse names. The sequence runs out 4 residues before the end of the CDR3; the remainder is reconstructed from the germline J gene. V is TRBV5 and J is TRBJ2-1; a weak D match, TRBD2 (6 bases). Trimming pared 0 bases from V and 0 bases from J, leaving 9 bases between. The CDR3 contains 16 residues. The V gene's germline CDR1 is LGHNA and CDR2 YNLKQL (reference sequence). CDR3 DNA, as far as it was read: TGTGCCAGCAGCCAAGACGAACTGGGTAACTATGCT. Its translation: CASSQDELGNYA. The whole CDR3 region reads CASSQDELGNYAEQFF.

This clone was counted only a few times. These gene names are mouse names. The read ends 4 residues early relative to the CDR3; the germline J gene fills the gap. The sample holds other DNA sequences that translate to the same CDR3. The rearrangement uses TRBV5 and TRBJ1-1; D is perhaps TRBD1 (5 bases). V was clipped by 2 bases and J by 0 bases, with 7 bases between them. The germline V gene encodes CDR1 LGHNA and CDR2 YNLKQL (reference sequence). This CDR3 has 14 residues. CDR3 sequence reads: CASSQQGANTEVFF. The sequenced CDR3 bases are TGTGCCAGCAGCCAACAGGGAGCAAACACA.

Note on this clone: Gene names refer to mouse genes. The read falls 4 residues short of the CDR3 end, and the missing part is taken from the germline J gene. The same CDR3 arises from other DNA sequences in this sample as well. V usage is TRBV1 and J usage is TRBJ1-2, with TRBD1 matching 7 bases. Germline trimming cut 3 bases from V and 2 bases from J; bases unmatched to any gene: 3. The CDR3 contains 14 residues. Germline V lookup: CDR1 NSQYPW, CDR2 LRSPGD (reference sequence). The CDR3 region is CTCSAGGQNSDYTF. The CDR3 DNA, read in part, is TGCACCTGCAGTGCCGGGGGACAGAACTCC.

This clone was seen a handful of times. Gene names and germline refer to mouse. The read finishes 3 residues shy of the CDR3 end, and the germline J gene is used to complete it. This rearrangement joins TRBV13-3 to TRBJ1-6; TRBD1 is a possible D gene (6 bases). TRBJ1-6 is an ORF, and what it does is uncertain. V was trimmed by 1 base and J by 9 bases, leaving 8 bases between them. CDR1 is NNHDY, CDR2 SYVADS, per germline. The CDR3 consists of 13 residues. CDR3 amino acids: CASSDLRGSPLYF. The sequenced part of the CDR3 DNA is TGTGCCAGCAGTGATCTCAGGGGTTCGCCC.

Note on this clone: Mouse gene names apply. The read ends 4 residues shy of where the CDR3 ends; the end is completed using the germline J gene. V usage is TRBV13-1 and J usage is TRBJ2-1, with D possibly matching TRBD2 (6 bases). The germline V gene has CDR1 NSHNY and CDR2 SYGAGN. The V and J ends lost 6 bases and 2 bases respectively, with 12 bases between them. The CDR3 has 14 residues. The CDR3 loop reads CASTRDSDYAEQFF. Incomplete CDR3 DNA: TGTGCCAGCACAAGGGACTCCGACTATGCT.

Note on this clone: Gene and germline names: mouse. The CDR3 is cut off 4 residues early in the read; its end comes from the germline J gene. The rearrangement joins TRBV1 to TRBJ2-3, with 14 bases that match TRBD2. Trimming removed 3 bases from V and 2 bases from J; junction bases left unmatched: 4. Germline V lookup: CDR1 NSQYPW, CDR2 LRSPGD (reference sequence). This CDR3 region has 17 residues. The CDR3 is CTCSARDWGGLAETLYF. CDR3 DNA (partial): TGCACCTGCAGTGCTCGGGACTGGGGGGGCCTTGCAGAA.

This clone was seen a few times. Gene names and germline refer to mouse. The read falls 4 residues short of the CDR3 end, and the missing part is taken from the germline J gene. This chain uses TRBV13-3 with TRBJ2-1; D possibly corresponds to TRBD2 (5 bases). The V gene lost 1 base and the J gene lost 3 bases, with 11 bases spanning the gap. The CDR3 totals 15 residues. Per germline, CDR1 NNHDY and CDR2 SYVADS. The part of the CDR3 DNA that was read is TGTGCCAGCAGTGATAGGTCTGGGCCCTATGCT. Translating it yields CASSDRSGPYA. The entire CDR3 sequence reads CASSDRSGPYAEQFF.

About this clone: The gene symbols are mouse symbols. The CDR3 end lies 4 residues beyond the end of the read and is filled in from the germline J gene. This chain links TRBV13-3 with TRBJ2-1; 7 bases are a match to TRBD1. J was trimmed by 6 bases and V by 6 bases; bases with no gene match: 3. CDR3 length equals 12 residues. Germline V gene data show CDR1 as NNHDY and CDR2 as SYVADS. CDR3 residues: CASKDRAAEQFF. CDR3 DNA (partial): TGTGCCAGCAAAGACAGGGCTGCT.

In its sample, this clone was seen a few times. Gene names and germline refer to mouse. The part of the CDR3 DNA that was read is TGTGCCAGCGGTCCTCGGGACAGTAACTCC. Translated: CASGPRDSNS. The CDR3 in full is CASGPRDSNSDYTF. The V and J genes are TRBV13-2 and TRBJ1-2, with 7 bases fitting TRBD1. The read is 4 residues too short to cover the CDR3 end, so that end is filled in from the germline J gene. From germline, CDR1 is NNHNN and CDR2 SYGAGS (reference sequence). The length of the CDR3 is 14 residues. With 4 bases clipped from V and 2 bases from J, the junction kept 5 bases outside the gene matches.

This clone was counted between two and nine times. Genes and germline are mouse. The read ends 4 residues before the CDR3 terminus; that terminus is restored from the germline J gene. V and J are TRBV14 and TRBJ1-1; weak D call: TRBD1 (6 bases). The germline CDR1 and CDR2 sequences are SGHDT and FRDEAV. This CDR3 has 10 amino acids. The CDR3 is CASGTTEVFF. The part of the CDR3 DNA that was read is TGTGCCAGCGGGACAACA.

As for this clone: The genes and germline here are from mouse. The CDR3 is cut off 4 residues early in the read; its end comes from the germline J gene. This sequence joins TRBV31 and TRBJ2-3; the D is unclear. Germline assignment: CDR1 GKSSPN and CDR2 SITVG. This CDR3 has 11 residues. The V gene lost 7 bases and the J gene lost 0 bases, with 5 bases spanning the gap. The sequenced part of the CDR3 DNA is TGTGCCTTTACTAGTGCAGAA. Translating it yields CAFTSAE. The entire CDR3 protein reads CAFTSAETLYF.

This clone was counted only a few times. Gene names follow the mouse nomenclature. The observed sequence ends 4 residues before the CDR3 terminus, with the missing tail filled in from the germline J gene. The genes are TRBV13-1 and TRBJ1-1; 9 positions match TRBD1. The trim removed 0 bases at V and 4 bases at J, leaving 4 bases unmatched. This CDR3 has 15 amino acids. Germline V gene data show CDR1 as NSHNY and CDR2 as SYGAGN. CDR3 DNA, as far as it was read: TGTGCCAGCAGTGATGTACAGGGGGCAATCACA. Its protein is CASSDVQGAIT. The complete CDR3 reads CASSDVQGAITEVFF.

This clone was counted ten times or more. The genes are named according to mouse. The CDR3 extends 4 residues past the end of the read, so its final part is completed from the germline J gene. Other DNA sequences of this sample code for an identical CDR3. This chain links TRBV13-1 with TRBJ1-2, with 7 bases that match TRBD1. The CDR3 extends over 13 amino acids. V lost 3 bases to trimming and J lost 3 bases; unmatched junction nucleotides: 2. The V gene's germline CDR1 is NSHNY and CDR2 SYGAGN. The CDR3 region is CASSATGDSDYTF. CDR3 DNA (partial): TGTGCCAGCAGTGCTACAGGGGACTCC.

Comment on this clone: Gene and germline names: mouse. The read ends 4 residues shy of where the CDR3 ends; the end is completed using the germline J gene. Other nucleotide sequences in the sample specify the same CDR3. The gene calls are TRBV19 and TRBJ1-1; 8 bases fit TRBD1. Looked up from germline, CDR1 is FNHDT and CDR2 is SITEND (reference sequence). Trimming at V came to 5 bases and at J to 1 base, leaving 4 bases not matched to a gene. The CDR3 loop spans 14 amino acids. The covered CDR3 bases are TGTGCCAGCAGGTCCGGGACAGGGAACACA. Its translation is CASRSGTGNT. The full CDR3 is CASRSGTGNTEVFF.

This clone was seen more than once but under ten times. Mouse gene names and germline throughout. The CDR3 end is not reached by the read, which stops 4 residues before it; the germline J gene fills it in. The chain couples TRBV5 to TRBJ2-7; 8 positions match TRBD2. Germline V lookup: CDR1 LGHNA, CDR2 YNLKQL (reference sequence). V was clipped by 0 bases and J by 0 bases; unmatched bases: 10. The CDR3 sequence is 18 residues long. Partial CDR3 DNA: TGTGCCAGCAGCCAAGACCTGGGGGGTGAAAAAAGCTCCTAT. Residues: CASSQDLGGEKSSY. The CDR3 reads in full as CASSQDLGGEKSSYEQYF.

The sample holds a few counts of this clone. Gene and germline names: mouse. The missing CDR3 end, 4 residues past where the read stops, is filled in from the germline J gene. Other DNA sequences within the sample encode an identical CDR3. The chain couples TRBV19 to TRBJ2-3; TRBD1 matches at 9 bases. V gave up 5 bases and J gave up 2 bases; unmatched junction bases: 3. The CDR3 sequence is 14 residues long. The V gene's germline CDR1 is FNHDT and CDR2 SITEND (reference sequence). CDR3 sequence: CASSRDRVAETLYF. The CDR3 bases that were read are TGTGCCAGCAGCAGGGACAGGGTTGCAGAA.

This clone has just a few counts. Gene names are the mouse ones. The CDR3 sequence: CTCSAVQGGTEVFF. CDR3 bases read: TGCACCTGCAGTGCAGTGCAGGGAGGCACA. The chain couples TRBV1 to TRBJ1-1, with D possibly being TRBD1 (5 bases). Read coverage stops 4 residues before the CDR3 terminus; the germline J gene supplies the remainder. V dropped 1 base and J dropped 4 bases, with 10 bases sitting between them. This CDR3 spans 14 amino acids. The germline V gene encodes CDR1 NSQYPW and CDR2 LRSPGD (reference sequence).

Remarks on this clone: The genes are named according to mouse. The read terminates 4 residues ahead of where the CDR3 ends, so the germline J gene completes it. The rearrangement uses TRBV29 and TRBJ2-2; D not certain. The CDR3 loop spans 15 amino acids. The germline CDR1 and CDR2 sequences are MSHET and SYDVDS. V was clipped by 3 bases and J by 0 bases, with 8 bases between them. CDR3 bases read: TGTGCTAGCAGTTTTCGACATTCAAACACCGGG. Translated: CASSFRHSNTG. The CDR3 reads in full as CASSFRHSNTGQLYF.

As concerns this clone: Mouse names are used for the genes. The CDR3 here is CASSEGTVYEQYF. The part of the CDR3 DNA that was read is TGTGCCAGCAGTGAAGGGACAGTCTAT. The chain has TRBV13-3 and TRBJ2-7; TRBD1 aligns across 7 bases. The read terminates 4 residues ahead of where the CDR3 ends, so the germline J gene completes it. The V segment lost 2 bases and the J segment 3 bases; nucleotides outside the gene matches: 2. The CDR3 sequence is 13 residues long. CDR1 and CDR2 from the germline V gene are NNHDY and SYVADS.